This T cell receptor (beta chain) emerged from a study of T cells in women clearing cervical HPV infection. Germline V gene sequence: CDR1 MNHEY, CDR2 SVGEGT. The length of the CDR3 is 13 residues. V gave up 6 bases and J gave up 1 base, with 10 bases separating them. Comments on this clone: The sequence runs out 3 residues before the end of the CDR3; the remainder is reconstructed from the germline J gene.

Genomic DNA, averaging around 1,200 ng per sample, yielded TCR beta CDR3 via immunoSEQ. Sequencing was performed with immunoSEQ multiplex PCR; in TCRdb, only in-frame clones are kept and a portion is missing. The sample includes fewer than 25,000 clones. Material: blood buffy coat. This receptor was obtained from a woman between 18 and 70 years old with a cervical HPV16 infection that either progressed to CIN3+ or cleared (not recorded which). J is TRBJ2-7 and V is TRBV6-2 or TRBV6-3; no definite D call. CDR3 region: CASREIGSYEQYF. The CDR3 bases that were read are TGTGCCAGCAGGGAAATAGGGTCCTACGAG.